The TCR beta chain described here comes from a study of CD8+CD57+ T cells in acquired aplastic anemia. Study-wide context: Sorted CD4+ and CD8+ cells gave an average of approximately 3 ug of DNA. General study results and limits: With respect to CD8+ Simpson's diversity, patients and controls did not differ significantly.

Genomic DNA, serving as template, underwent TCR beta VDJ and CDR3 profiling. In TCRdb, the reads were re-called with MiXCR into one record per CDR3 protein. There are approximately 150,000 distinct CDR3 sequences in the sample; 60% to 80% occur only once, and 35% to 60% lies in the top ten. CD8+CD57+ cell expansion had been shown by flow cytometry in patients chosen for sequencing. The CDR3 totals 15 residues. Germline values: CDR1 SQVTM, CDR2 ANQGSEA. With 4 bases removed from V and 3 bases from J, the gap between germline ends came to 16 bases. For this clonotype: Antigen unknown.

V usage is TRBV29-1 and J usage is TRBJ2-1; D might be TRBD1 (5 bases). This clonotype originated in a human donor with aplastic anemia. Material for sequencing was sorted CD4+, CD8+, or CD8+CD57+ T cells (not recorded which) from PBMCs. The CDR3 DNA sequence: TGCAGCGTTGGGGGCTTCTTAGGCGTCTACAATGAGCAGTTCTTC. Protein product: CSVGGFLGVYNEQFF.